What follows describes a single T cell receptor (beta chain). Its antigen remains undetermined. Per-base quality was not reported, and no clone a single base away is much larger than it. The data are from a study of T cells in localized non-small cell lung cancer (dated by TCRdb to the early 2020s). For the study in its entirety: T cell repertoires of fewer than 250 early-stage NSCLC patients were analyzed, with tumors being compared against uninvolved tumor-adjacent lungs. A mean age of around 69 years was recorded for the NSCLC patients, of whom more than 120 were male and about 100 were female. All 230 or so NSCLC patients in the cohort were treatment-naive and had localized lung tumors that were resected. What the work shows at the level of the full study, not this receptor alone: Because the study design was exploratory, TCR variables were selected using unadjusted p-values without false-discovery rate correction. Longer overall survival was associated with higher blood T cell density, whereas shorter survival was associated with higher adjacent-lung clonality. A median of about 55 of the top 100 tumor clones were detected in paired uninvolved adjacent lung, and some 28 of these tumor clones were also found among the top 100 clones of the paired uninvolved adjacent lung. The highest T cell clonality was observed in uninvolved tumor-adjacent lung, where clonality exceeded that of tumor, suggesting that antigenic responses were more focused in uninvolved tumor-adjacent lung. Because multi-region tumor sequencing was not performed, intratumor heterogeneity could not be ruled out.

Counted from cysteine to phenylalanine, this CDR3 has 15 amino acids. Kept here is only the CDR3 DNA, which spans 45 bases and is read in frame from base 1. From the germline V gene, CDR1 is SGHTA and CDR2 is FQGTGA. Between the V and J ends, shortened by 3 bases and 4 bases respectively, the junction contains 15 bases. At diagnosis, peripheral blood, uninvolved tumor-adjacent lung and tumor were collected and stored as a combination of fresh-frozen and FFPE material. For TCR repertoire profiling, the blood samples were analyzed as peripheral blood mononuclear cells. The immunoSEQ Assay was used to sequence TCR beta CDR3 regions from DNA. Concerning the study's data processing: To compute T cell density, TCR beta template counts were normalized to usable DNA, which was estimated by amplifying housekeeping genes. The preseqR package was used to estimate richness by extrapolating to 400,000 templates for PBMC samples and to 120,000 templates for tissue samples. Clonality was calculated as one minus Pielou's evenness. Tissue-enriched TCRs were identified through differential abundance testing performed on productive amino-acid clonotypes, with a minimum total count of 5 and an alpha of 0.1. The Jaccard Index and the Morisita Overlap Index were used to quantify repertoire overlap between compartments. GLIPH clustered TCR beta CDR3s with public tetramer-defined viral CDR3s; viral motifs required at least three viral sequences plus V-gene enrichment. Held by TCRdb, this immuneACCESS table contains in-frame sequences only and omits some clones. Under half of the omission traces to an unresolved V gene where checked; the cause of the rest is unknown. V, J and clone size are taken as reported in that table, and D and trimming were inferred from the DNA itself. The sample table shows tens of thousands of clones, and 84% are seen once. The leading ten clones occupy approximately 13% of the sample.

The rearrangement joined TRBV7-3 to TRBJ1-1; no D gene is confidently identified. This TCR was sampled from a female donor of 60 years or more with stage I lung adenocarcinoma. Source: peripheral blood, taken before any cancer treatment. The sequenced DNA is TGTGCCAGCAGCTTGGCGGCCGGTGGAGGCACTGAAGCTTTCTTT. This gives the protein CASSLAAGGGTEAFF.